This TCR beta chain was captured by sequencing in a study of identical twins (dated by TCRdb to 2016 to 2017). For context, the study as a whole: TCR alpha and beta repertoires from monozygotic twins, unrelated adults of various ages and cord blood were deep-sequenced to test whether fetal clonotypes persist. Replicate twin experiments were performed at different times using different library preparation protocols to rule out contamination. Beyond this particular receptor, the publication reports: Invariant T cells such as MAIT and iNKT could partly confound zero-insertion analyses, although diverse VJ usage argued against such confounding for most clonotypes. Conclusions relied on cross-sectional statistical analysis, since the same donors could not be followed over many years. A weaker excess of twin sharing was found in beta out-of-frame sequences because the signal-to-noise ratio was lowered by fewer shared sequences. Abundant cord blood beta clonotypes carried fewer insertions; young adult naive repertoires showed a weaker similar trend, while memory repertoires showed none. Compared with coincidental sharing between unrelated individuals, out-of-frame TCR alpha sequences shared between twins showed an excess of sequences with low generation probability. In monozygotic twins, out-of-frame TCR alpha sharing was systematically underestimated by recombination models, although the models agreed with sharing between unrelated individuals.

From the cysteine through the phenylalanine, the CDR3 covers 15 amino acids. Of the read, only the CDR3 DNA is kept; its 45 bases are in frame from base 1. Looking up the germline V gene (reference sequence) yields CDR1 SEHNR and CDR2 FQNEAQ. This clonotype occurred a few times. Its antigen is currently not known. At one end, the junction sequence differs from germline, possibly due to a read error. Only healthy Caucasian donors were included. Three pairs of female monozygotic twins, all aged roughly 18 to 29 years, were included in the twin cohort. Peripheral blood mononuclear cells were the source from which RNA for the TCR libraries was isolated. The library was obtained by 5' RACE. For sequencing, an Illumina HiSeq 2000 was employed. Template switching added a universal primer binding site, and the final cDNA carried a unique molecular identifier that allowed TCR cDNA molecules to be counted accurately. Specific primers in the conserved constant-segment region were used to synthesize first-strand cDNA for TCR alpha and beta chains. To control for contamination, each cDNA library was double barcoded with a SMART-Mk sample barcode plus Illumina barcodes. TruSeq adapter sequences and Illumina sample barcodes were added in two successive PCR steps. Sequencing of the TCR alpha and beta cDNA libraries was done on the Illumina HiSeq platform using custom primers. Per the authors' processing: Unique molecular identifiers were extracted from raw reads with MiGEC, and CDR3 positions were determined with MiXCR. Recombination models were inferred per individual with the repgenHMM and IGoR tools using an EM algorithm. The analysis of shared clonotypes was done with the tcR package in R, with sharing normalized by the product of cloneset sizes. To study raw recombination without the effects of thymic and clonal selection, out-of-frame nonproductive sequences were analyzed. TCRdb reran the public reads through fastp at Q25 and MiXCR, keeping productive beta chains. A single entry per CDR3 protein holds the most common genes and DNA from its merged rows. The V and J calls come from TCRdb's annotation, not from the publication. Recorded for this sample are fewer than 650,000 distinct CDR3 sequences; just over 7% of them occurred a single time. 1.6% of the sample rests with the top ten.

The data also belong to a second study, concerning yellow fever vaccine responses in identical twins. That second report states: According to the authors, in identical twins the way T cells responded to vaccination appeared partly convergent and partly personalized. In identical twins, the study followed T cell clones that responded to the vaccine with precision.

This receptor was taken from a woman aged 18 to 35 in good health. Input material: PBMCs. The V and J genes are TRBV7-9 and TRBJ1-4; 5 matching bases give a weak D call of TRBD1. The bases are TGTGCCTGCAGCTTAGATCGGGGGATTAATGAAAAACTGTTTTTT. It translates as CACSLDRGINEKLFF. Where the CDR3 stops, the reference TRBV7-9 and TRBJ1-4 genes take over; the full variable domain is DTGVSQNPRHKITKRGQNVTFRCDPISEHNRLYWYRQTLGQGPEFLTYFQNEAQLEKSRLLSDRFSAERPKGSFSTLEIQRTEQGDSAMYLCACSLDRGINEKLFFGSGTQLSVL.